The T cell receptor (beta chain) described here comes from a study of brain T cells in children with intractable seizures. Only in-frame clones appear in the TCRdb table, and some are missing; sequencing was by immunoSEQ multiplex PCR. This sample has 110,000 or so clones; 94% occur once, and the top ten carry around 4%. J gave up 4 bases and V 5 bases, and 5 bases lay outside the gene matches. Per the germline V gene, CDR1 is SGHVS and CDR2 is FNYEAQ. The CDR3 length is 17 residues. Surgery cases with the highest brain T cell transcript signatures were chosen for sequencing. The specimen was peripheral blood, collected at surgery. This chain joins TRBV7-6 and TRBJ2-6; 13 bases are shared with TRBD2. The TCR sequence derives from a boy under two years old with hemimegalencephaly and intractable seizures. The CDR3: CASSLGLAGAGANVLTF. The CDR3 nucleotides are TGTGCCAGCAGCCTCGGACTAGCGGGAGCCGGGGCCAACGTCCTGACTTTC.